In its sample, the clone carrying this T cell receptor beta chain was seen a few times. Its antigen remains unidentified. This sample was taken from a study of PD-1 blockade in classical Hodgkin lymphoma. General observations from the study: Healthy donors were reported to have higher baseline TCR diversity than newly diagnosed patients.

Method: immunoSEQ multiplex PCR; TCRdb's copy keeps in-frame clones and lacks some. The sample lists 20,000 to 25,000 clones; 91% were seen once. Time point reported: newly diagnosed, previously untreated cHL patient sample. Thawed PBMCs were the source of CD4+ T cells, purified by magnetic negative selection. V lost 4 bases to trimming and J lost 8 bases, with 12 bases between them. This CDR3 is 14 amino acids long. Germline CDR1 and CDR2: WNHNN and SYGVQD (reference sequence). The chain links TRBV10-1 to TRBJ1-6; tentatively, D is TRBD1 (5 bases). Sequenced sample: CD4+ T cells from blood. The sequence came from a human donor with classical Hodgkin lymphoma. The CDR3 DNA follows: TGCGCCAGCAGTGTTGGGGGGGTGGATTCACCCCTCCACTTT. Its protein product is CASSVGGVDSPLHF.